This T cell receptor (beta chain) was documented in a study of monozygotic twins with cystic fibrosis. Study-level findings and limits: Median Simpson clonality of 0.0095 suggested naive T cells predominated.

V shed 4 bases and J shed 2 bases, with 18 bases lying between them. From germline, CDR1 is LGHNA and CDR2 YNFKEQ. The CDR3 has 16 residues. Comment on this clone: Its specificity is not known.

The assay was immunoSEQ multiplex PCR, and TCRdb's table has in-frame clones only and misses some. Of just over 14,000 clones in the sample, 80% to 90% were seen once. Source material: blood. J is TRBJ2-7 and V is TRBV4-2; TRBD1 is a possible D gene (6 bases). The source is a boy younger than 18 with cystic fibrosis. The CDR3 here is CASSLPFEGGAYEQYF. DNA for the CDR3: TGTGCCAGCAGCCTACCCTTTGAAGGGGGTGCCTACGAGCAGTACTTC.